This T cell receptor (beta chain) emerged from a study of T cell responses to AZD1222 COVID-19 vaccine. The CDR3 length is 14 residues. Germline V CDR1 and CDR2: SGDLS, YYNGEE. V dropped 4 bases and J dropped 5 bases, with 13 bases sitting between them. TCRdb's copy holds only in-frame clones and misses some; the assay was immunoSEQ multiplex PCR. Among some 130,000 clones listed, approximately 88% were seen once. The clonotype was recovered from an adult in good health. Sample: peripheral blood, taken on day 0 of AZD1222 vaccination. The chain has TRBV9 and TRBJ1-5, with D perhaps TRBD1 (5 bases). The CDR3 nucleotides are TGTGCCAGCAGCTCAGATGCAGGGCATCAGCCCCAGCATTTT. It translates to CASSSDAGHQPQHF. The whole variable domain, remainder taken from reference TRBV9 and TRBJ1-5, is DSGVTQTPKHLITATGQRVTLRCSPRSGDLSVYWYQQSLDQGLQFLIQYYNGEERAKGNILERFSAQQFPDLHSELNLSSLELGDSALYFCASSSDAGHQPQHFGDGTRLSIL.